This T cell receptor beta chain is drawn from a study of shared clonotypes between healthy human individuals. In the study overall: Each donor contributed plates that comprised three CD4 naive, three CD4 memory, two CD8 naive and one CD8 memory.

As concerns this clone: Its specificity is not known.

The CDR3 loop spans 16 amino acids. Germline CDR1 and CDR2: SEHNR and FQNEAQ (reference sequence). The V and J ends lost 4 bases and 0 bases respectively, with 14 bases between them. Broader study findings: Relative to their counterparts shared across all four donors, non-shared clonotypes exhibited diminished generation probabilities.

Profiling relied on immunoSEQ multiplex PCR, and the TCRdb table lists in-frame clones only, not all of them. The sample records roughly 680,000 clones, roughly 72% being singletons. The receptor's source is a woman in her twenties or thirties in good health. This rearrangement joins TRBV7-9 to TRBJ2-3; D possibly corresponds to TRBD2 (6 bases). Material for sequencing was memory CD4+ T cells sorted from blood. Sample subset: CD45RA-negative fraction. The chain's CDR3 is CASSSGLHPSTDTQYF. CDR3 DNA sequence: TGTGCCAGCAGCTCCGGACTACATCCTAGCACAGATACGCAGTATTTT. Filled out from reference TRBV7-9 and TRBJ2-3, the complete variable domain reads DTGVSQNPRHKITKRGQNVTFRCDPISEHNRLYWYRQTLGQGPEFLTYFQNEAQLEKSRLLSDRFSAERPKGSFSTLEIQRTEQGDSAMYLCASSSGLHPSTDTQYFGPGTRLTVL.